This T cell receptor (beta chain) was recovered during a study of cytomegalovirus exposure and HLA in healthy donors. Whole-study findings and limits: The later analysis indicated that the majority of CMV-associated TCR beta chains appeared HLA-restricted.

Of note for this clone: Its antigen is as yet unknown.

Both 60 Vbeta primers and 13 Jbeta primers went into the PCR. Produced via immunoSEQ multiplex PCR; TCRdb's table is partial and in-frame only. This sample has about 220,000 clones; 82% occur once, and the top ten carry around 5.7%. This sequence was found in a woman in her 40s in good health and CMV-seropositive. The sample taken for sequencing was PBMCs.

CDR3 nucleotides: TGTGCCAGCAGCTCGAGGACAGGAGCCTACGAGCAGTACTTC. Translated: CASSSRTGAYEQYF. V and J are TRBV7-9 and TRBJ2-7; TRBD1 aligns across 7 bases. The V gene's germline CDR1 is SEHNR and CDR2 FQNEAQ (reference sequence). J gave up 2 bases and V 4 bases, and 5 bases lay outside the gene matches. The CDR3 is 14 residues long.